This entry lists 19 T cell receptor beta chains sequenced from one sample in a study of blood T cell repertoires in COVID-19 (dated by TCRdb to 2020 to 2021). Library preparation employed the immunoSEQ multiplex PCR assay. TCRdb provides this immuneACCESS table in a form limited to in-frame rearrangements. Some clones are lacking; in checked studies, under half of them reflect an unresolved V gene, and why the rest are absent is not known. For this sample the table gives approximately 140,000 clones, of which about 86% were detected only once. In total, the top ten clones hold 2.5% to 4% of the sample. The sample consisted of peripheral blood. These receptors originate from a man between 65 and 79 years old with acute or convalescent COVID-19.

This chain joins TRBV7-6 and TRBJ2-1; 11 bases line up with TRBD2. Germline CDR1 reads SGHVS; CDR2 reads FNYEAQ. V shed 2 bases, J shed 9 bases, and the junction held 9 bases outside the gene matches. The CDR3 extends over 16 amino acids. The CDR3 DNA reads TGTGCCAGCAGCTTAAGGACACTAGCGGGAGATTCTGAGCAGTTCTTC. Translation gives CASSLRTLAGDSEQFF.

V and J are TRBV5-1 and TRBJ2-1; D might be TRBD2 (6 bases). The V and J ends lost 0 bases and 3 bases respectively, with 10 bases between them. Germline lookup yields CDR1 SGHRS and CDR2 YFSETQ. The CDR3 is made up of 15 amino acids. The CDR3 region is CASSLDVADYNEQFF. CDR3 DNA: TGCGCCAGCAGCTTGGATGTAGCGGACTACAATGAGCAGTTCTTC.

J is TRBJ2-1 and V is TRBV7-7, with 8 nucleotides matching TRBD1. The CDR3 is 13 amino acids. CDR1 is SSHAT, CDR2 FNYEAQ, per germline (reference sequence). The CDR3 coding sequence is TGTGCTACTGGACAGGGTTTAACCAATGAGCAGTTCTTC. As protein: CATGQGLTNEQFF.

The V call is TRBV9, the J call TRBJ2-7, with 9 nucleotides matching TRBD1. Germline loops: CDR1 SGDLS, CDR2 YYNGEE. The CDR3 loop spans 15 amino acids. Losses at the gene ends were 0 bases for V and 2 bases for J; bases not matched to a gene: 3. The CDR3, as DNA: TGTGCCAGCAGCGTAGGGACAGGGGAGACCTACGAGCAGTACTTC. It yields the protein CASSVGTGETYEQYF.

The V call is TRBV7-6, the J call TRBJ2-5; the D is unclear. The germline V gene has CDR1 SGHVS and CDR2 FNYEAQ. There are 13 residues in the CDR3. Deletions cut 5 bases from V and 3 bases from J, with 10 bases between. The DNA for the CDR3 is TGTGCCAGCAGCCCTCTAGTCAAAGAGACCCAGTACTTC. Translation: CASSPLVKETQYF. The variable domain in full, completed from reference TRBV7-6 and TRBJ2-5, reads GAGVSQSPRYKVTKRGQDVALRCDPISGHVSLYWYRQALGQGPEFLTYFNYEAQQDKSGLPNDRFSAERPEGSISTLTIQRTEQRDSAMYRCASSPLVKETQYFGPGTRLLVL.

This clone was seen a handful of times. The genes are TRBV6-5 and TRBJ2-4; TRBD2 matches 11 bases. The CDR3 runs 15 residues. The J segment lost 3 bases and the V segment lost 5 bases, leaving 3 bases of the junction unmatched. The germline CDR1 and CDR2 sequences are MNHEY and SVGAGI. Written as DNA, the CDR3 is TGTGCCAGCAGTAAGACTAGCGGGAACAAAAACATTCAGTACTTC. Residues: CASSKTSGNKNIQYF.

The chain recombines TRBV11-2 with TRBJ1-1; 10 nucleotides line up with TRBD1. The CDR3 runs to 17 residues. Germline trimming cut 1 base from V and 4 bases from J; bases unmatched to any gene: 9. Germline V gives CDR1 SGHAT, CDR2 FQNNGV. The CDR3 DNA follows: TGTGCCAGCAGCTTAGTTGGGGGGACAGGGGCGAGCACTGAAGCTTTCTTT. It is translated as CASSLVGGTGASTEAFF.

The V call is TRBV19, the J call TRBJ1-1; 10 bases map to TRBD1. The CDR3 is 15 residues long. After removal of 6 bases from V and 7 bases from J, the junction contained 11 bases not matched to a gene. Germline loops: CDR1 LNHDA, CDR2 SQIVND (reference sequence). CDR3 loop: CASRWGGDRGDEAFF. The CDR3 DNA follows: TGTGCCAGTAGGTGGGGTGGGGACAGGGGTGATGAAGCTTTCTTT.

The rearrangement joins TRBV6-1 to TRBJ2-7; D is perhaps TRBD2 (6 bases). Between the trimmed V and J ends, which lost 3 bases and 1 base, there was a span of 10 bases. This CDR3 is 14 amino acids long. Germline loops: CDR1 MNHNS, CDR2 SASEGT. The CDR3 nucleotides read TGTGCCAGCAGTGACCTACGGGAGTCCTACGAGCAGTACTTC. Residues: CASSDLRESYEQYF.

This chain connects TRBV25-1 to TRBJ1-4; 8 bases align to TRBD1. Trimming removed 2 bases from V and 0 bases from J; junction bases left unmatched: 2. The CDR3 has 16 amino acids. The germline V gene has CDR1 MGHDK and CDR2 SYGVNS. CDR3 amino acids: CASSEQGAATNEKLFF. The CDR3 DNA is TGTGCCAGCAGTGAACAGGGGGCCGCAACTAATGAAAAACTGTTTTTT.

CDR3 nucleotides: TGTGCCAGCAGGAACAGGGGGCGCAACCAAGAGACCCAGTACTTC. It specifies CASRNRGRNQETQYF. The rearrangement uses TRBV6-5 and TRBJ2-5; 9 nucleotides match TRBD1. Germline CDR1 is MNHEY and CDR2 is SVGAGI. The CDR3 contains 15 residues. Losses at the gene ends were 6 bases for V and 0 bases for J; bases not matched to a gene: 5.

The chain combines TRBV2 with TRBJ2-2, with TRBD1 as a possible D gene (6 bases). V lost 5 bases and J 0 bases, leaving 10 bases between the germline ends. This CDR3 is built from 15 residues. The germline gives CDR1 SNHLY, CDR2 FYNNEI. CDR3 region: CASSPGTTNTGELFF. The CDR3 DNA follows: TGTGCCAGCAGTCCCGGGACAACGAACACCGGGGAGCTGTTTTTT. The full variable domain, rest sourced from reference TRBV2 and TRBJ2-2, is EPEVTQTPSHQVTQMGQEVILRCVPISNHLYFYWYRQILGQKVEFLVSFYNNEISEKSEIFDDQFSVERPDGSNFTLKIRSTKLEDSAMYFCASSPGTTNTGELFFGEGSRLTVL.

This chain connects TRBV5-1 to TRBJ2-1, with D maybe TRBD2 (6 bases). CDR1 SGHRS and CDR2 YFSETQ come from the germline V gene. Trimming shortened V by 5 bases and J by 0 bases, and 12 bases separated the two germline ends. The CDR3 has 15 amino acids. In DNA form, the CDR3 reads TGCGCCAGCAGGAATTGGGGAGGCTCCTACAATGAGCAGTTCTTC. Translated: CASRNWGGSYNEQFF.

The J gene is TRBJ2-3, the V gene TRBV9, with 8 nucleotides matching TRBD2. V lost 4 bases, J lost 0 bases, and 7 bases stayed unmatched. Looked up from germline, CDR1 is SGDLS and CDR2 is YYNGEE. The CDR3 consists of 16 residues. CDR3 nucleotide sequence: TGTGCCAGCAGCCCACTACTAGCGGTAAGCACAGATACGCAGTATTTT. It yields the protein CASSPLLAVSTDTQYF.

The gene calls are TRBV7-8 and TRBJ1-2; no firm D call. V lost 1 base and J 2 bases, leaving 5 bases between the germline ends. CDR1 is SGHVS, CDR2 FQNEAQ, per germline. The CDR3 is 13 amino acids. In nucleotides, the CDR3 is TGTGCCAGCAGCTTAGGAGTGAACTATGGCTACACCTTC. Translation: CASSLGVNYGYTF.

The chain couples TRBV3-1 (or the pseudogene TRBV3-2) to TRBJ2-1; a weak D match, TRBD2 (6 bases). The CDR3 length is 16 residues. From germline, CDR1 is LGHDT and CDR2 YNNKEL (reference sequence). The V end lost 2 bases, the J end lost 2 bases, and 13 bases lay between the germline ends. CDR3 coding DNA: TGTGCCAGCAGCCAAAAAAGGGGAGGTGCCTACAATGAGCAGTTCTTC. This gives the protein CASSQKRGGAYNEQFF.

The J gene is TRBJ2-1, the V gene TRBV19, with 14 bases identical to TRBD2. Per the germline V gene, CDR1 is LNHDA and CDR2 is SQIVND (reference sequence). The CDR3 covers 14 residues. J gave up 9 bases and V 5 bases, and 3 bases lay outside the gene matches. The CDR3 spells CASSGTSGRGEQFF. The CDR3 DNA reads as TGTGCCAGTAGTGGGACTAGCGGGAGAGGTGAGCAGTTCTTC.

V usage is TRBV3-1 (or the pseudogene TRBV3-2) and J usage is TRBJ2-1; D remains ambiguous. Germline CDR1 and CDR2: LGHDT and YNNKEL (reference sequence). Trimming left V 1 base short and J 2 bases short, with 12 bases between. The CDR3 has 16 amino acids. This chain's CDR3 is CASSQVAPTTYNEQFF. Written as DNA, the CDR3 is TGTGCCAGCAGCCAAGTAGCCCCTACTACCTACAATGAGCAGTTCTTC.

This sequence joins TRBV19 and TRBJ2-1; 8 bases line up with TRBD2. Germline trimming cut 0 bases from V and 7 bases from J; bases unmatched to any gene: 5. This CDR3 region has 15 residues. The germline gives CDR1 LNHDA, CDR2 SQIVND (reference sequence). CDR3 loop: CASSIEAGVMNEQFF. The DNA of the CDR3 is TGTGCCAGTAGTATAGAAGCGGGAGTTATGAATGAGCAGTTCTTC.